The 22 T cell receptor beta chains in this list originate from one sample, sequenced in a study of T-cell memory formation after mild COVID-19. In TCRdb, the 5' RACE reads were re-called with MiXCR into one record per CDR3 protein. Of 95,000 to 110,000 distinct CDR3 sequences in the sample, 14% were seen once. What was sequenced was PBMCs or a T cell subset sorted from them (not recorded which). Receptors were obtained from a man younger than 35 who had mild COVID-19 (a few samples of this study predate the infection). Cell type and time point are not known.

The gene calls are TRBV6-5 and TRBJ2-2; D perhaps matches TRBD1 (5 bases). The CDR3 has 13 residues. V gave up 6 bases and J gave up 6 bases, with 11 bases separating them. The germline CDR1 and CDR2 sequences are MNHEY and SVGAGI. CDR3 DNA sequence: TGTGCCAGCAGCTACCAGGGTCCCGGGGAGCTGTTTTTT. Translation: CASSYQGPGELFF.

This chain uses TRBV4-3 with TRBJ2-1; TRBD2 matches at 8 bases. The CDR3 covers 17 residues. Germline CDR1 reads LGHNA; CDR2 reads YSLEER. Trimming took 3 bases from V and 2 from J; bases not matched to a gene: 9. The CDR3 nucleotides are TGCGCCAGCAGCCAGAACTCCCGGGGGGGAGCCTACAATGAGCAGTTCTTC. The encoded protein is CASSQNSRGGAYNEQFF.

V and J are TRBV7-2 and TRBJ2-3; 9 bases fit TRBD2. CDR1 SGHTA and CDR2 FQGNSA come from the germline V gene. J was trimmed by 6 bases and V by 6 bases; bases with no gene match: 10. The CDR3 runs to 15 residues. The CDR3 DNA reads TGTGCCAGCAGTGAGCCGCGGGGGGGCCTCGATACGCAGTATTTT. It translates to CASSEPRGGLDTQYF. Drawing the rest from reference TRBV7-2 and TRBJ2-3, the complete variable domain is GAGVSQSPSNKVTEKGKDVELRCDPISGHTALYWYRQSLGQGLEFLIYFQGNSAPDKSGLPSDRFSAERTGGSVSTLTIQRTQQEDSAVYLCASSEPRGGLDTQYFGPGTRLTVL.

This rearrangement joins TRBV7-3 to TRBJ2-3; 8 nucleotides match TRBD2. Germline CDR1 reads SGHTA; CDR2 reads FQGTGA. The CDR3 has 13 residues. With 4 bases clipped from V and 8 bases from J, the junction kept 5 bases outside the gene matches. The CDR3 sequence is CASSSGTSTTQYF. The DNA for the CDR3 is TGTGCCAGCAGCTCAGGGACTAGTACTACGCAGTATTTT.

This clonotype was picked up a small number of times. This chain joins TRBV7-6 and TRBJ2-5, with D perhaps TRBD1 (6 bases). With 3 bases removed from V and 3 bases from J, the gap between germline ends came to 14 bases. This CDR3 region has 15 residues. In germline, CDR1 is SGHVS, CDR2 FNYEAQ. The DNA for the CDR3 is TGTGCCAGCAGCTTTACAGGGAATTTTGAAGAGACCCAGTACTTC. Translation gives CASSFTGNFEETQYF.

The chain has TRBV4-1 and TRBJ2-3; no clear D. The V gene lost 5 bases and the J gene lost 4 bases, with 13 bases spanning the gap. The CDR3 loop spans 14 amino acids. From germline, CDR1 is MGHRA and CDR2 YSYEKL. Here the CDR3 reads CASSVPVSADTQYF. CDR3 nucleotide sequence: TGCGCCAGCAGCGTTCCCGTATCGGCAGATACGCAGTATTTT.

This clonotype came up a few times. The chain combines TRBV15 with TRBJ2-7; 8 nucleotides agree with TRBD1. The length of the CDR3 is 15 residues. In germline, CDR1 is LNHNV, CDR2 YYDKDF (reference sequence). Trimming removed 1 base from V and 2 bases from J; junction bases left unmatched: 4. The CDR3 bases are TGTGCCACCAGCAGAGGACAGGGGCGGACCTACGAGCAGTACTTC. Amino acid sequence: CATSRGQGRTYEQYF.

This chain connects TRBV12-3 or TRBV12-4 to TRBJ1-1, with a tentative D call TRBD1 (5 bases). Between the trimmed V and J ends, which lost 5 bases and 0 bases, there was a span of 13 bases. The length of the CDR3 is 15 residues. The CDR3 nucleotides are TGTGCCAGCAGTCCCGGGACGGATTTGAACACTGAAGCTTTCTTT. Amino acids: CASSPGTDLNTEAFF.

This clonotype was detected a few times. The V and J genes are TRBV29-1 and TRBJ1-1; TRBD1 is a possible D gene (6 bases). Trimming stripped 4 bases from V and 0 bases from J, with 15 bases between. The CDR3 sequence is 15 residues long. Per germline, CDR1 SQVTM and CDR2 ANQGSEA. For the CDR3, the DNA is TGCAGCGTTGGTAGGGAGGACAGCTTGAACACTGAAGCTTTCTTT. Amino acids: CSVGREDSLNTEAFF.

This clonotype was found a few times. The gene calls are TRBV6-1 and TRBJ2-7; D may be TRBD1 (5 bases). Trimming pared 4 bases from V and 7 bases from J, leaving 11 bases between. CDR1 is MNHNS and CDR2 is SASEGT in the germline V gene. The CDR3 is made up of 12 amino acids. The CDR3 loop is CASSATGWEQYV. The CDR3 DNA reads TGTGCCAGCAGTGCAACAGGCTGGGAGCAGTACGTC.

This clonotype turned up a few times. The chain employs TRBV29-1 and TRBJ2-3; 8 bases are a match to TRBD2. The J segment lost 5 bases and the V segment lost 4 bases, leaving 8 bases of the junction unmatched. Germline CDR1 is SQVTM and CDR2 is ANQGSEA. The CDR3 is 14 amino acids. CDR3 DNA sequence: TGCAGCGTTGGTAGCGGGGTCAGGGGAGATACGCAGTATTTT. It specifies CSVGSGVRGDTQYF.

The J gene is TRBJ2-7, the V gene TRBV4-2, with D possibly being TRBD2 (5 bases). Per germline, CDR1 LGHNA and CDR2 YNFKEQ. V lost 4 bases to trimming and J lost 0 bases, with 13 bases between them. The CDR3 totals 15 residues. The CDR3 loop is CASSPGLPSSYEQYF. The CDR3 DNA reads TGTGCCAGCAGCCCCGGACTTCCGAGCTCCTACGAGCAGTACTTC.

Many counts were recorded for this clonotype. The V call is TRBV4-1, the J call TRBJ2-7, with D possibly matching TRBD1 (6 bases). The CDR3 extends over 14 amino acids. The V end lost 5 bases, the J end lost 2 bases, and 13 bases lay between the germline ends. Germline assignment: CDR1 MGHRA and CDR2 YSYEKL. The DNA of the CDR3 is TGCGCCAGCAGCATTACCGGGACAACCTACGAGCAGTACTTC. This translates into CASSITGTTYEQYF.

The CDR3 bases are TGTGCCAGCAGCCCCTTCAATAGTGAGCAGTACTTC. Translation: CASSPFNSEQYF. The chain uses TRBV7-9 and TRBJ2-7; D call uncertain. The CDR3 is 12 amino acids. Trimming took off 5 bases at V and 7 bases at J, with 12 bases between the two ends. Germline V gene sequence: CDR1 SEHNR, CDR2 FQNEAQ (reference sequence).

The chain couples TRBV19 to TRBJ2-7; D gene uncertain. The germline gives CDR1 LNHDA, CDR2 SQIVND (reference sequence). The V and J ends lost 8 bases and 7 bases respectively, with 12 bases between them. The CDR3 contains 11 residues. The CDR3 protein is CASGQLWEQYF. CDR3 coding DNA: TGTGCCAGTGGTCAACTGTGGGAGCAGTACTTC.

There are a few counts of this clonotype. The chain joins TRBV6-5 to TRBJ2-7, with 8 bases that match TRBD2. V shed 0 bases, J shed 5 bases, and the junction held 18 bases outside the gene matches. The CDR3 runs to 19 residues. Germline-derived CDR1 and CDR2 are MNHEY and SVGAGI. The DNA for the CDR3 is TGTGCCAGCAGTTACTCGGGGCTAGCGGGCCCTCCTATCCTGAACGAGCAGTACTTC. Its protein product is CASSYSGLAGPPILNEQYF.

This chain's CDR3 is CASSIGGHYGYTF. CDR3 nucleotide sequence: TGTGCCAGCTCTATAGGCGGGCACTATGGCTACACCTTC. The chain uses TRBV6-2 or TRBV6-3 and TRBJ1-2; the D is unclear. There are 13 residues in the CDR3. The V end lost 8 bases, the J end lost 3 bases, and 13 bases lay between the germline ends. The germline V gene encodes CDR1 MNHEY and CDR2 SVGEGT.

V and J are TRBV7-8 and TRBJ2-7; 11 positions match TRBD1. The CDR3 spans 14 residues. Germline assignment: CDR1 SGHVS and CDR2 FQNEAQ. J gave up 3 bases and V 6 bases, and 4 bases lay outside the gene matches. The CDR3 loop is CASRGQGAFYEQYF. CDR3 nucleotide sequence: TGTGCCAGCAGAGGACAGGGGGCTTTCTACGAGCAGTACTTC. The full variable domain, completed using reference TRBV7-8 and TRBJ2-7, is GAGVSQSPRYKVAKRGQDVALRCDPISGHVSLFWYQQALGQGPEFLTYFQNEAQLDKSGLPSDRFFAERPEGSVSTLKIQRTQQEDSAVYLCASRGQGAFYEQYFGPGTRLTVT.

This chain connects TRBV7-6 to TRBJ2-1; D is unresolved. Trimming took 5 bases from V and 10 from J, leaving 9 bases between them. There are 11 residues in the CDR3. In germline, CDR1 is SGHVS, CDR2 FNYEAQ. CDR3 DNA sequence: TGTGCCAGCAGCGCGACGGGCGAGCAGTTCTTC. It translates to CASSATGEQFF.

The chain uses TRBV27 and TRBJ2-5; 9 nucleotides match TRBD2. The CDR3 is made up of 15 amino acids. The germline V gene encodes CDR1 MNHEY and CDR2 SMNVEV (reference sequence). The V gene end was trimmed by 5 bases and the J gene end by 4 bases; junction bases not matched to a gene: 8. The CDR3 bases are TGTGCCAGCAGTCCCCCGGGCGGGGGGGTAGAGACCCAGTACTTC. Its translation: CASSPPGGGVETQYF.

This clonotype showed up just a few times. V usage is TRBV10-3 and J usage is TRBJ2-7, with 12 bases identical to TRBD2. Germline CDR1 ENHRY, CDR2 SYGVKD. Trimming took 2 bases from V and 10 from J; bases not matched to a gene: 3. The CDR3 extends over 13 amino acids. The CDR3 coding sequence is TGTGCCATCAGTGAGGGACTAGCGGGGAGTCAGTACTTC. Translated, it gives CAISEGLAGSQYF.

Of note for this clonotype: Mismatch with germline at one junction end may stem from a read error. V usage is TRBV12-3 or TRBV12-4 and J usage is TRBJ1-6; D not certain. This CDR3 region has 16 residues. The DNA of the CDR3 is TGTGCCAGCAGTGAGCCCCACGCGTCCTATAATTCACCCCTCCTCTTT. It is translated as CASSEPHASYNSPLLF.